This T cell receptor (beta chain) is from a study of chemoradiotherapy in HPV16-positive cancers. Clones were sequenced by immunoSEQ multiplex PCR, and TCRdb holds only the in-frame ones, with some missing. The sample lists some 15,000 clones; 85% to 90% were seen once. Worth noting for this clone: Its antigen is unidentified.

Study-level results: In HPV16-positive patients, HPV-responsive T-cell expansion tracked better recurrence-free survival.

Repertoires were sampled repeatedly during chemoradiotherapy. The CDR3 sequence is 16 residues long. The J segment lost 2 bases and the V segment lost 4 bases, leaving 10 bases of the junction unmatched. The germline gives CDR1 ENHRY, CDR2 SYGVKD. The sequences come from blood, collected from a patient who underwent chemoradiotherapy. The origin of this receptor is a human donor with HPV-associated anogenital cancer. The chain couples TRBV10-3 to TRBJ1-1; TRBD1 matches 7 bases. CDR3 region: CAISAPYRDSNTEAFF. CDR3 in DNA: TGTGCCATCAGTGCCCCCTACCGGGACAGTAACACTGAAGCTTTCTTT.